The clone carrying this TCR beta chain was detected only once. Antigen unknown. Trimming pared 3 bases from V and 3 bases from J, leaving 14 bases between. Germline CDR1 and CDR2: SGHKS and YYEKEE (reference sequence). The CDR3 runs 15 residues. In blood CD8+ and CD4+ T cells, TCR beta underwent sequencing. Negative isolation was applied to CD8+ and CD4+ T cells, and FACS enrichment was applied to TEMRA cells. RNA, at roughly 0.45 to 1 ug, was reverse transcribed with random hexamers. The amplification used immunoSEQ multiplex PCR on TCR beta CDR3; it spanned 54 Vbeta and 13 Jbeta. TCRdb redid the calling of the immunoSEQ multiplex PCR reads with MiXCR, one entry per CDR3 protein. The table lists about 250,000 distinct CDR3 sequences, over 85% of them singletons. These data come from a study of CD8 T cells in Susac syndrome. Whole-study results and caveats: As acknowledged by the study, its TCR sequencing and HLA analysis included a relatively small number of individuals.

This receptor was obtained from a human donor with multiple sclerosis. This chain links TRBV5-5 with TRBJ2-3, with D unclear. Sample: CD4+ T cells from PBMCs. The CDR3 region has the DNA TGTGCCAGCAGCTCCGGACCCTTGGGGACAGATACGCAGTATTTT. Translation: CASSSGPLGTDTQYF.